One and the same sample provided the 24 T cell receptor beta chains below, sequenced in a study of neurological immune-mediated disorders. TCRdb re-analysed the 5' RACE reads in MiXCR, keeping a single row per CDR3 protein. Counted here are around 100,000 distinct CDR3 sequences, under 14% occurring once; the ten biggest clones make up 2.5% to 4%. Time point indicated: longitudinal time-point 3. The sample was PBMCs. All receptors come from a female donor with HTLV-1-associated myelopathy (HAM/TSP).

Ten or more counts support this clonotype. This rearrangement joins TRBV10-2 to TRBJ2-3; D possibly uses TRBD1 or TRBD2 (5 bases each). There are 13 residues in the CDR3. Germline V lookup: CDR1 WSHSY, CDR2 SAAADI. V lost 8 bases and J 2 bases, leaving 11 bases between the germline ends. The CDR3 sequence is CASQGPFTDTQYF. CDR3 nucleotides: TGCGCCAGCCAGGGACCGTTCACAGATACGCAGTATTTT.

This clonotype was recorded many times. CDR3 in amino acids: CASRDMTGRDTQYF. The CDR3 bases are TGCGCCAGCAGGGACATGACAGGGAGAGATACGCAGTATTTT. The chain has TRBV5-1 and TRBJ2-3; the match to TRBD1 covers 7 bases. With V trimmed by 5 bases and J by 5 bases, 8 bases remained unmatched. CDR3 size: 14 residues. Germline V lookup: CDR1 SGHRS, CDR2 YFSETQ.

This clonotype was detected ten times or more. DNA of the CDR3: TGTGCCAGCAGTTCGCGGGGGGCCCGGGAGACCCAGTACTTC. Its protein product is CASSSRGARETQYF. The genes are TRBV12-3 or TRBV12-4 and TRBJ2-5, with 8 bases fitting TRBD2. The CDR3 is 14 residues long. Trimming removed 4 bases from V and 5 bases from J; junction bases left unmatched: 6.

This clonotype showed up many times. The J gene is TRBJ1-2, the V gene TRBV30; no clear D. Between the trimmed V and J ends, which lost 3 bases and 1 base, there was a span of 9 bases. The germline CDR1 and CDR2 sequences are GTSNPN and SVGIG (reference sequence). This CDR3 is 13 amino acids long. The CDR3 loop reads CAWRRLINYGYTF. The CDR3 coding sequence is TGTGCCTGGAGAAGACTGATTAACTATGGCTACACCTTC. The whole variable domain, filled in from reference TRBV30 and TRBJ1-2, reads SQTIHQWPATLVQPVGSPLSLECTVEGTSNPNLYWYRQAAGRGLQLLFYSVGIGQISSEVPQNLSASRPQDRQFILSSKKLLLSDSGFYLCAWRRLINYGYTFGSGTRLTVV.

Comment on this clonotype: This could be a read error, since a much larger clone is one nucleotide away. This chain's CDR3 is CTSSDGTPYGYTF. CDR3 bases: TGCACCAGCAGCGACGGGACACCCTATGGCTACACCTTC. The genes are TRBV5-1 and TRBJ1-2, with D possibly TRBD1 on 6 matching bases. This CDR3 has 13 amino acids. Germline lookup yields CDR1 SGHRS and CDR2 YFSETQ. Based on the CDR3 plus reference TRBV5-1 and TRBJ1-2, the full variable domain is KAGVTQTPRYLIKTRGQQVTLSCSPISGHRSVSWYQQTPGQGLQFLFEYFSETQRNKGNFPGRFSGRQFSNSRSEMNVSTLELGDSALYLCTSSDGTPYGYTFGSGTRLTVV.

The rearrangement uses TRBV7-8 and TRBJ2-5; TRBD1 matches at 7 bases. CDR1 and CDR2 from the germline V gene are SGHVS and FQNEAQ. The CDR3 contains 13 residues. J was trimmed by 4 bases and V by 6 bases; bases with no gene match: 5. CDR3 DNA: TGTGCCAGCAGACGTGACAGGGCAGAGACCCAGTACTTC. Translated: CASRRDRAETQYF. The full variable domain, rest sourced from reference TRBV7-8 and TRBJ2-5, is GAGVSQSPRYKVAKRGQDVALRCDPISGHVSLFWYQQALGQGPEFLTYFQNEAQLDKSGLPSDRFFAERPEGSVSTLKIQRTQQEDSAVYLCASRRDRAETQYFGPGTRLLVL.

This clonotype has a handful of counts. The chain employs TRBV5-1 and TRBJ2-1; TRBD2 matches 14 bases. This CDR3 has 16 amino acids. V shed 5 bases and J 9 bases; nucleotides not matched to a gene: 10. Per germline, CDR1 SGHRS and CDR2 YFSETQ. The CDR3 bases are TGCGCCAGCAGAGTCTCGACTAGCGGGGGGGCCGGTGAGCAGTTCTTC. As protein: CASRVSTSGGAGEQFF. The full variable domain, with the rest looked up from reference TRBV5-1 and TRBJ2-1, is KAGVTQTPRYLIKTRGQQVTLSCSPISGHRSVSWYQQTPGQGLQFLFEYFSETQRNKGNFPGRFSGRQFSNSRSEMNVSTLELGDSALYLCASRVSTSGGAGEQFFGPGTRLTVL.

Many counts were recorded for this clonotype. The chain recombines TRBV28 with TRBJ1-2, with D maybe TRBD1 (5 bases). Trimming pared 4 bases from V and 8 bases from J, leaving 17 bases between. Germline CDR1 MDHEN, CDR2 SYDVKM. The CDR3 spans 14 residues. CDR3 bases: TGTGCCAGCAGTTCCTGGACGGGGGTTGACGGCTACACCTTC. The encoded protein is CASSSWTGVDGYTF.

This clonotype came up many times. Here the CDR3 reads CSARRTGAGELFF. CDR3 sequence (DNA): TGCAGTGCTAGACGGACAGGGGCCGGGGAGCTGTTTTTT. The chain couples TRBV20-1 to TRBJ2-2, with TRBD1 matching 9 bases. Germline V gene sequence: CDR1 DFQATT, CDR2 SNEGSKA (reference sequence). The CDR3 loop spans 13 amino acids. Trimming at V came to 2 bases and at J to 6 bases, leaving 1 base not matched to a gene.

This clonotype was seen at least ten times. V and J are TRBV20-1 and TRBJ2-7; a possible D gene is TRBD2 (6 bases). CDR1 DFQATT and CDR2 SNEGSKA come from the germline V gene (reference sequence). V was trimmed by 0 bases and J by 1 base, leaving 16 bases between them. This CDR3 has 16 residues. CDR3 bases: TGCAGTGCTAGAGACCCTGGCGGGGTTTTTTCCTACGAGCAGTACTTC. This codes for CSARDPGGVFSYEQYF.

This clonotype was found many times. This chain joins TRBV20-1 and TRBJ1-2; 10 bases are shared with TRBD1. Germline V CDR1 and CDR2: DFQATT, SNEGSKA (reference sequence). The CDR3 loop spans 15 amino acids. The V and J ends lost 1 base and 8 bases, in that order; junction bases with no gene match: 10. The chain's CDR3 is CSARGLGQGDDGYTF. DNA of the CDR3: TGCAGTGCTAGAGGCCTTGGACAGGGGGATGACGGCTACACCTTC.

This clonotype was picked up many times. The V call is TRBV7-9, the J call TRBJ2-1; 11 nucleotides align to TRBD2. CDR3 length equals 14 residues. Germline values: CDR1 SEHNR, CDR2 FQNEAQ (reference sequence). V trimming: 5 bases; J trimming: 6 bases; junction bases outside the gene matches: 3. The CDR3 sequence: CASSLSGGGNEQFF. DNA for the CDR3: TGTGCCAGCAGCCTTAGCGGGGGGGGCAATGAGCAGTTCTTC.

This clonotype occurred many times. The genes are TRBV25-1 and TRBJ2-1, with 8 bases fitting TRBD2. After removal of 4 bases from V and 0 bases from J, the junction contained 5 bases not matched to a gene. CDR1 MGHDK and CDR2 SYGVNS come from the germline V gene. This CDR3 has 16 residues. CDR3 loop: CASSVAGRSSYNEQFF. The CDR3 coding sequence is TGTGCCAGCAGTGTAGCGGGGCGTAGCTCCTACAATGAGCAGTTCTTC.

This clonotype turned up a few times. V gene TRBV7-6 combines with J gene TRBJ2-5; the D call may be TRBD1 or TRBD2 (5 bases each). Germline assignment: CDR1 SGHVS and CDR2 FNYEAQ. CDR3 length: 14 amino acids. V was shortened by 5 bases and J by 2 bases, with 12 bases between the two germline ends. CDR3 residues: CASSADRLQETQYF. In nucleotides, the CDR3 is TGTGCCAGCAGCGCAGACAGACTACAAGAGACCCAGTACTTC.

This chain uses TRBV14 with TRBJ2-5; D call uncertain. Germline CDR1 SGHDN, CDR2 FVKESK. This CDR3 is built from 14 residues. V shed 4 bases and J shed 3 bases, with 12 bases lying between them. CDR3 residues: CASSPRGIEETQYF. DNA of the CDR3: TGTGCCAGCAGCCCCCGTGGGATTGAAGAGACCCAGTACTTC.

The chain joins TRBV5-1 to TRBJ2-7; no clear D. Trimming cost V 0 bases and J 3 bases, with 10 bases left between them. Germline loops: CDR1 SGHRS, CDR2 YFSETQ. This CDR3 comprises 14 residues. The CDR3 region is CASSLGQVGYEQYF. DNA for the CDR3: TGCGCCAGCAGCTTGGGGCAGGTCGGCTACGAGCAGTACTTC.

The table lists this clonotype with many counts. The chain links TRBV20-1 to TRBJ2-7; D call uncertain. The V and J ends lost 6 bases and 3 bases respectively, with 18 bases between them. The CDR3 sequence is 14 residues long. CDR1 and CDR2 from the germline V gene are DFQATT and SNEGSKA (reference sequence). CDR3 protein: CSASTTMENYEQYF. The CDR3 DNA reads TGCAGTGCATCGACGACGATGGAGAACTACGAGCAGTACTTC.

This clonotype was seen ten or more times. The chain uses TRBV11-3 and TRBJ2-2; TRBD2 is a possible D gene (7 bases). Deletions cut 5 bases from V and 7 bases from J, with 17 bases between. The CDR3 length is 15 residues. Germline CDR1 and CDR2: SGHNT and YENEEA. The CDR3 protein is CASSKGGGDGGELFF. The CDR3 DNA is TGTGCCAGCAGCAAAGGGGGGGGGGACGGCGGGGAGCTGTTTTTT.

This clonotype appeared many times. The rearrangement joins TRBV4-2 to TRBJ1-2; D perhaps matches TRBD1 (6 bases). The CDR3 covers 15 residues. The germline V gene encodes CDR1 LGHNA and CDR2 YNFKEQ. The V end lost 4 bases, the J end lost 2 bases, and 14 bases lay between the germline ends. The CDR3 coding sequence is TGTGCCAGCAGCCCATCACAGGGAACGAACTATGGCTACACCTTC. It encodes CASSPSQGTNYGYTF.

This clonotype has at least ten counts. The chain recombines TRBV12-3 or TRBV12-4 with TRBJ2-1; 7 bases are shared with TRBD1. The CDR3 extends over 16 amino acids. Trimming cost V 5 bases and J 2 bases; bases outside gene matches: 9. The CDR3 here is CASSARTGLAYNEQFF. The CDR3 nucleotides read TGTGCCAGCAGTGCCCGGACAGGCCTTGCCTACAATGAGCAGTTCTTC.

This clonotype was detected ten times or more. The chain joins TRBV20-1 to TRBJ1-1; TRBD1 might be the D (6 bases). V lost 0 bases and J 0 bases, leaving 14 bases between the germline ends. Germline V CDR1 and CDR2: DFQATT, SNEGSKA (reference sequence). CDR3 size: 16 residues. The CDR3 sequence is CSARDRGHIMNTEAFF. CDR3 coding DNA: TGCAGTGCTAGAGACAGGGGCCACATCATGAACACTGAAGCTTTCTTT.

This clonotype turned up a few times. This sequence joins TRBV5-6 and TRBJ2-4, with 12 bases matching TRBD2. The V and J ends lost 3 bases and 3 bases, in that order; junction bases with no gene match: 7. This CDR3 has 17 residues. Germline CDR1 SGHDT, CDR2 YYEEEE. CDR3 nucleotide sequence: TGTGCCAGCAGCTGGCTAGCGGGGGGGCCGGGCAAAAACATTCAGTACTTC. Its protein is CASSWLAGGPGKNIQYF.

There are many counts of this clonotype. V gene TRBV5-1 combines with J gene TRBJ2-3, with D perhaps matching TRBD2 (6 bases). The V end was cut by 4 bases, the J end by 3 bases, with 18 bases between. The CDR3 has 16 residues. Germline loops: CDR1 SGHRS, CDR2 YFSETQ. CDR3 protein: CASSVARGGTTDTQYF. The CDR3 region has the DNA TGCGCCAGCAGCGTAGCTAGGGGAGGAACTACAGATACGCAGTATTTT. Using reference TRBV5-1 and TRBJ2-3 for the parts outside the CDR3, the full variable domain is KAGVTQTPRYLIKTRGQQVTLSCSPISGHRSVSWYQQTPGQGLQFLFEYFSETQRNKGNFPGRFSGRQFSNSRSEMNVSTLELGDSALYLCASSVARGGTTDTQYFGPGTRLTVL.

CDR3 bases: TGTGCCAGCTCACCCGGACTAACTAGCACAGATACGCAGTATTTT. This translates into CASSPGLTSTDTQYF. The chain carries TRBV18 and TRBJ2-3; possible D gene TRBD2, 6 bases. This CDR3 region has 15 residues. Trimming shortened V by 3 bases and J by 0 bases, and 10 bases separated the two germline ends. Germline V gene data show CDR1 as KGHSH and CDR2 as LQKENI.